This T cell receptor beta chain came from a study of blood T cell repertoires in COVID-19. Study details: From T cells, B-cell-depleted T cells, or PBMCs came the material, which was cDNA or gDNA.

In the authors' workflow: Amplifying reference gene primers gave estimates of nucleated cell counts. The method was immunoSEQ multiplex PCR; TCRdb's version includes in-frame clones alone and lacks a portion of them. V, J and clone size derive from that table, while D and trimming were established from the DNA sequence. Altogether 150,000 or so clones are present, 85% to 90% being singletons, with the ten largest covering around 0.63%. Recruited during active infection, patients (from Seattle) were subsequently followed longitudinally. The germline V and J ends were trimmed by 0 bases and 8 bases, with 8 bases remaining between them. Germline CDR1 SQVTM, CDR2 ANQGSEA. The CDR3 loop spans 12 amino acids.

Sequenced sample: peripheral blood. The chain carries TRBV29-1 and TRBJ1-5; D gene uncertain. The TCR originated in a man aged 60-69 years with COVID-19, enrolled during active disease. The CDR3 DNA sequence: TGCAGCGTTGAAGATCCGGGTGAGCCCCAGCATTTT. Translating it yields CSVEDPGEPQHF.